This TCR beta chain was documented in a study of persistence of HIV-infected CD4 T cells. Whole-study results and caveats: Antigen-responding cells were enriched for degenerate expanded CDR3beta sequences.

This was the immunoSEQ version 4 assay in survey mode. Template was genomic DNA at about 10 ng/uL, with up to about 1 ug used per sample. Only in-frame clones appear in the TCRdb table, and some are missing; sequencing was by immunoSEQ multiplex PCR. The profile shows 40,000 to 55,000 clones, about four fifths of them singletons. A word on this clone: Its antigen remains unknown. The same CDR3 can be traced to other DNA sequences in this sample.

Lysates of CMV-infected fibroblasts at 10 ug/mL stimulated these cells. Sorted nonresponding memory CD4+ T cells were CD40L-negative, CD69-negative, CD45RO-high. Stimulated PBMCs had first been depleted of CD8+ T cells. The CDR3 loop spans 13 amino acids. Per the germline V gene, CDR1 is KGHSH and CDR2 is LQKENI. Trimming removed 3 bases at V and 2 bases at J, with 7 bases between. The TCR sequence derives from an adult man with HIV who was CMV-seropositive. Sequences were derived from CD4+ T cells sorted from PBMCs after approximately 19-hour stimulation, sampled from a patient who received antiretroviral therapy. V gene TRBV18 combines with J gene TRBJ1-1, with D tentatively TRBD1 (5 bases). In DNA form, the CDR3 reads TGTGCCAGCTCACCTCAGGGCAACACTGAAGCTTTCTTT. This sequence encodes CASSPQGNTEAFF.